This T cell receptor beta chain was observed in a study of long-term antiretroviral therapy in people with HIV. This clone appeared a single time. The target antigen is unknown. Investigators performed immunoSEQ version v3.0 at survey level. TCRdb's copy holds only in-frame clones and misses some; the assay was immunoSEQ multiplex PCR. This table holds about 16,000 clones, approximately 81% found once. Germline CDR1 reads SGHRS; CDR2 reads YFSETQ. The length of the CDR3 is 17 residues. The trim removed 0 bases at V and 6 bases at J, leaving 7 bases unmatched. Overall study results and limits: Post-ART, diversity grew, though it stayed under transplant donor control levels. Repertoires in HIV (unlike those of controls) had narrower CDR3 length ranges.

HIV-positive participants were all treated in the United States. This chain connects TRBV5-1 to TRBJ2-2; TRBD1 matches at 11 bases. The source is a woman aged 40 to 50 with HIV. The sequencing here drew on unsorted PBMCs, taken around 3.2 years after starting antiretroviral therapy. The CDR3 DNA is TGCGCCAGCAGCTTGGCCGCGGGGACAGGGGGTTCCGGGGAGCTGTTTTTT. Translated, it gives CASSLAAGTGGSGELFF.